These 4 T cell receptor beta chains originate from one sample sequenced in a study of shared clonotypes between healthy human individuals. Libraries were prepared by immunoSEQ multiplex PCR; TCRdb keeps only in-frame clonotypes and omits some of them. The table lists about 1 million clones, about 77% of them singletons. Sequencing used memory CD4+ T cells sorted from blood. Subset in this sample: CD45RA-negative fraction. These receptors were collected from a man between 18 and 29 years old in good health.

This clone was counted a single time. The chain employs TRBV18 and TRBJ1-1; 9 positions match TRBD1. Germline lookup yields CDR1 KGHSH and CDR2 LQKENI. V shed 6 bases, J shed 0 bases, and the junction held 11 bases outside the gene matches. This CDR3 has 17 amino acids. CDR3 region: CASSLDRGLTLNTEAFF. The DNA for the CDR3 is TGTGCCAGCTCCCTCGACAGGGGGTTGACCCTGAACACTGAAGCTTTCTTT. Complete variable domain (other parts from reference TRBV18 and TRBJ1-1): NAGVMQNPRHLVRRRGQEARLRCSPMKGHSHVYWYRQLPEEGLKFMVYLQKENIIDESGMPKERFSAEFPKEGPSILRIQQVVRGDSAAYFCASSLDRGLTLNTEAFFGQGTRLTVV.

This clone was seen more than once but under ten times. The chain uses TRBV4-1 and TRBJ1-4; TRBD1 matches at 8 bases. Germline V gives CDR1 MGHRA, CDR2 YSYEKL. The CDR3 consists of 18 residues. Trimming removed 4 bases from V and 7 bases from J; junction bases left unmatched: 17. CDR3 residues: CASSLKGQADGAAEKLFF. The CDR3 nucleotides are TGCGCCAGCAGCCTAAAGGGACAGGCCGACGGGGCCGCTGAAAAACTGTTTTTT.

J is TRBJ2-7 and V is TRBV7-6; the D is unclear. Germline loops: CDR1 SGHVS, CDR2 FNYEAQ. V lost 5 bases to trimming and J lost 1 base, with 9 bases between them. The CDR3 has 13 residues. CDR3 loop: CASSLGLSYEQYF. The CDR3 DNA reads as TGTGCCAGCAGCCTGGGTTTATCCTACGAGCAGTACTTC.

V gene TRBV7-9 combines with J gene TRBJ2-1; D is possibly TRBD1 or TRBD2 (5 bases each). From germline, CDR1 is SEHNR and CDR2 FQNEAQ (reference sequence). V lost 3 bases and J lost 10, with 13 bases in between. The CDR3 totals 13 residues. CDR3 loop: CASSFVGAREQFF. In DNA, the CDR3 is TGTGCCAGCAGCTTCGTCGGGGCACGGGAGCAGTTCTTC. The full variable domain, in which reference TRBV7-9 and TRBJ2-1 provide the parts outside the CDR3, is DTGVSQNPRHKITKRGQNVTFRCDPISEHNRLYWYRQTLGQGPEFLTYFQNEAQLEKSRLLSDRFSAERPKGSFSTLEIQRTEQGDSAMYLCASSFVGAREQFFGPGTRLTVL.